This T cell receptor (beta chain) was recovered during a study of identical twins. Regarding this clonotype: The antigen is not known.

The CDR3 is 14 amino acids. Germline CDR1 and CDR2: SGHTA and FQGNSA. The V and J ends lost 6 bases and 3 bases respectively, with 15 bases between them. Whole-study results and caveats: Twins shared beta out-of-frame sequences in excess, but this excess was weaker.

After template switching added a universal primer site, the resulting cDNA carried unique molecular identifiers. TCRdb itself ran the 5' RACE reads through MiXCR, one entry per CDR3 protein. The data contain roughly 770,000 distinct CDR3 sequences, 15% to 20% of them singletons. This same sample was also taken into another study, of T cells expressing NK-cell markers. That work contributes: Each TCR beta repertoire originated in sorted T cells that were CD3+CD56+NKG2C+, CD3+CD56+NKG2C- or CD3+CD56-NKG2C+. There remained a lack of clarity about HCMV specificity of expanded NKG2C+ T cell clones.

This chain uses TRBV7-2 with TRBJ2-7; D is possibly TRBD1 (6 bases). Sequencing was carried out using PBMCs. The source is a woman in her late teens or twenties in good health. CDR3 sequence reads: CASSDRDTDYEQYF. The CDR3, as DNA: TGTGCCAGCAGTGACCGGGACACAGACTACGAGCAGTACTTC. Complete variable domain (other parts from reference TRBV7-2 and TRBJ2-7): GAGVSQSPSNKVTEKGKDVELRCDPISGHTALYWYRQSLGQGLEFLIYFQGNSAPDKSGLPSDRFSAERTGGSVSTLTIQRTQQEDSAVYLCASSDRDTDYEQYFGPGTRLTVT.